This T cell receptor (beta chain) was recovered during a study of CD8+CD57+ T cells in acquired aplastic anemia (dated by TCRdb to 2017 to 2018). Looking at the study overall: On average, sorted CD4+ and CD8+ cells yielded 2.5 to 3.5 ug of extracted DNA, with a range of about 0.18 to 27.4 ug. An average of approximately 10 million reads for CD4+ cells and 12 million or so reads for CD8+ cells was obtained from healthy donor samples. General findings and caveats noted by the study authors: CD8+ Simpson's diversity did not differ significantly between patients and healthy controls (P=0.060). Roughly 29 CD8+ CDR3 sequences were found to be shared between patients and controls, but these sequences appeared to be highly expressed in patients and within the immunodominant clones of the patients.

TCR beta VDJ combination and CDR3 sequence profiling used genomic DNA as the template. TCR repertoire sequencing was run on an Illumina HiSeq 2000. Turning to the authors' computational methods: TRBV/TRBJ rearrangement plots, CDR3 size and DJ length profiles, and Simpson's diversity index were used to assess repertoires. Whichever DNA sequence was most abundant in the deep sequencing data was defined as the immunodominant clone. CDR3 amino acid sequences were checked for sharing across subjects and were also compared against the VDJdb database and published repertoires. In-frame beta chains were kept once TCRdb had trimmed the public reads at Q25 with fastp and called clones with MiXCR. CDR3 protein duplicates are merged, each entry listing the most common genes and DNA. The V and J calls and clone size are TCRdb's, not the authors'. For this sample there are about 220,000 distinct CDR3 sequences; roughly 35% appear just once. Of the sample, 1% to 1.3% is held by the ten largest clones.

In the study, sorted CD4+ and CD8+ blood T cells from patients with severe aplastic anemia and from healthy subjects underwent deep sequencing of TCR repertoires. Ficoll-Paque density gradient centrifugation was used to isolate peripheral blood mononuclear cells. CD4+ and CD8+ T cells were sorted by FACS or magnetic beads before DNA extraction. V is pruned by 3 bases and J by 7 bases, leaving 8 bases of the junction without a gene match. The germline V gene encodes CDR1 SGDLS and CDR2 YYNGEE. The CDR3, cysteine through phenylalanine, is 14 amino acids long. Only CDR3 DNA remains: 42 bases, in frame from the first base. This clonotype has at least ten counts. Its antigen is currently not known. No clone much larger than this one lies a single base away; base qualities are absent.

The receptor comes from a human donor in good health, serving as a control. Recombination joined TRBV9 with TRBJ1-2; TRBD1 matches 8 bases in the middle. The sample consisted of sorted CD4+, CD8+, or CD8+CD57+ T cells (not recorded which) from PBMCs. The CDR3 sequence is CASSAGQGTAGYTF. The sequenced DNA is TGTGCCAGCAGCGCAGGACAGGGTACCGCTGGCTACACCTTC.